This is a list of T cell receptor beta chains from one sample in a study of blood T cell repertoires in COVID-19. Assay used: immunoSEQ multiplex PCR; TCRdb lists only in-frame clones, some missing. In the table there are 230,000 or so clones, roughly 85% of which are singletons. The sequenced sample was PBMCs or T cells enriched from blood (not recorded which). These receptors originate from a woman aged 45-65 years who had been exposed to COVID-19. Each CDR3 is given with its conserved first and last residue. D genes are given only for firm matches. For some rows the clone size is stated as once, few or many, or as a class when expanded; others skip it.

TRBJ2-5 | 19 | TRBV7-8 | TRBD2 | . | TGTGCCAGCAGCTCTCTCACTGGACTAGCGGGGGCCAGGCGAGAGACCCAGTACTTC | CASSSLTGLAGARRETQYF
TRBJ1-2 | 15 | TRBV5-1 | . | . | TGCGCCAGCAGCTTGGGGTTTCAGAGCGACTATGGCTACACCTTC | CASSLGFQSDYGYTF
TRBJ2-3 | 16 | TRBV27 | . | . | TGTGCCAGCAGTGCAGGGATGGGGCGGAGCACAGATACGCAGTATTTT | CASSAGMGRSTDTQYF
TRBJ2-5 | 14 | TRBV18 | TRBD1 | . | TGTGCCAGCTCACCAGGACAGGGACGGGAGACCCAGTACTTC | CASSPGQGRETQYF
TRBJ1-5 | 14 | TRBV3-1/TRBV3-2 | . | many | TGTGCCAGCAGCCGAGGGAGGGCTGGTCAGCCCCAGCATTTT | CASSRGRAGQPQHF
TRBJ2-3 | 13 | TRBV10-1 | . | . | TGCGCCAGCAGTGAGGAACTCCCCCAGGCGCAGTATTTT | CASSEELPQAQYF
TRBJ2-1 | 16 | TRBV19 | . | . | TGTGCCAGTAGACCGCAAACAGGGTTTTCCTACAATGAGCAGTTCTTC | CASRPQTGFSYNEQFF
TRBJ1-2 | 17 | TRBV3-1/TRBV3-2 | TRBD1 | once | TGTGCCAGCAGCCAGGGCAGCCTAACAGGGGGCCATAGTGGCTACACCTTC | CASSQGSLTGGHSGYTF
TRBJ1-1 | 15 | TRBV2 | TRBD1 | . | TGTGCCAGTAACCGGGACAGGGGAAGGATCACTGAAGCTTTCTTT | CASNRDRGRITEAFF
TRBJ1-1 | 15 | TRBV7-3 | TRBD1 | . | TGTGCCAGCAGCCCTGACAGGGGTTCGGTTTCTGAAGCTTTCTTT | CASSPDRGSVSEAFF
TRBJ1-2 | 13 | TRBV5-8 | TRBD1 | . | TGTGCCAGCAGCTTGGCAAGAGGGGGCGGCTACACCTTC | CASSLARGGGYTF
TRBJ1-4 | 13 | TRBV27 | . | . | TGTGCCAGCAGGGACAGCCTTAATGAAAAACTGTTTTTT | CASRDSLNEKLFF
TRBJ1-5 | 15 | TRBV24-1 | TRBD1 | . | TGTGCCACCAGTGATCCAGGACAGGCGGATAGGCCCCAGCATTTT | CATSDPGQADRPQHF
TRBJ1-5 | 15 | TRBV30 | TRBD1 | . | TGTGCCTGGAGTGTAGGGACAGCTAGCAATCAGCCCCAGCATTTT | CAWSVGTASNQPQHF
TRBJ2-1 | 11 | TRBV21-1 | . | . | TGTGCCAGCGCGGAGAGCAATGAGCAGTTCTTC | CASAESNEQFF
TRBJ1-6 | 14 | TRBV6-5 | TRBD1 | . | TGTGCCAGCAGTTCCCTCAGGGGGCGTTCACCCCTCCACTTT | CASSSLRGRSPLHF
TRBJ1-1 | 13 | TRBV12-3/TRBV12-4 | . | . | TGTGCCAGCAGTTTCGACGGGAGGACTGAAGCTTTCTTT | CASSFDGRTEAFF
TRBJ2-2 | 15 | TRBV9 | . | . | TGTGCCAGCAGCGTAGATGGGGGCCAGGGCGGGGAGCTGTTTTTT | CASSVDGGQGGELFF
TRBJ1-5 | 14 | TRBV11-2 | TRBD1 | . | TGTGCCAGCAGCTTGGACAGGGGTGGGCAGCCCCAGCATTTT | CASSLDRGGQPQHF
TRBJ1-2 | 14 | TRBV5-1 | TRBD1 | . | TGCGCCAGCAGCTTGGACAGGGGTACCTATGGCTACACCTTC | CASSLDRGTYGYTF
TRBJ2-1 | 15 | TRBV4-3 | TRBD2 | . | TGCGCCAGCAGCCCCTTCGCGGGGGGGCCGATTGAGCAGTTCTTC | CASSPFAGGPIEQFF
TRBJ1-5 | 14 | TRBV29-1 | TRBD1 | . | TGCAGCGTTGGGACAGGGGCGGGGAACCAGCCCCAGCATTTT | CSVGTGAGNQPQHF
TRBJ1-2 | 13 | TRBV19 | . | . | TGTGCCAGTCTTTCCCCTCGGGGCTATGGCTACACCTTC | CASLSPRGYGYTF
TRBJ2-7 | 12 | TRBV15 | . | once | TGTGCCACCAGCAGCGCAACGGGGGAGCAGTACTTC | CATSSATGEQYF
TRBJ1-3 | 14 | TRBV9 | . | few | TGTGCCAGCAGCGGAGCATTCTCTGGAAACACCATATATTTT | CASSGAFSGNTIYF
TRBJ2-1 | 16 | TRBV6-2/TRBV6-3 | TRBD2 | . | TGTGCCAGCAGCCCCGCGGGACTAGCGGGTTACAATGAGCAGTTCTTC | CASSPAGLAGYNEQFF
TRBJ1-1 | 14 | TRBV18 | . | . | TGTGCCAGCTCCCCGGGGGGCCCGGCGGTTGAAGCTTTCTTT | CASSPGGPAVEAFF
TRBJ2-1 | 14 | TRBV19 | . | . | TGTGCCAGTTCTGGGGGCGTCAACTACAATGAGCAGTTCTTC | CASSGGVNYNEQFF
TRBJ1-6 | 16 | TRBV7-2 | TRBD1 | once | TGTGCCAGCAGCTTAGCCCCGGGACAGGGTAATTCACCCCTCCACTTT | CASSLAPGQGNSPLHF
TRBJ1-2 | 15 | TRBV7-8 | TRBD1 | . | TGTGCCAGCAGCCCCCGGACAGGGGGCAGCTATGGCTACACCTTC | CASSPRTGGSYGYTF
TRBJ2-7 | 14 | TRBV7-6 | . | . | TGTGCCAGCAGCTTTGGCGGGGCGGGGAGCGAGCAGTACTTC | CASSFGGAGSEQYF
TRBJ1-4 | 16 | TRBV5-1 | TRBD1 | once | TGCGCCAGCAGCTGGGGATTACAGGGGGCAGATGAAAAACTGTTTTTT | CASSWGLQGADEKLFF
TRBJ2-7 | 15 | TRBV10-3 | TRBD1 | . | TGTGCCATCAGTGAGCAGAGGGACAGGGCCTACGAGCAGTACTTC | CAISEQRDRAYEQYF
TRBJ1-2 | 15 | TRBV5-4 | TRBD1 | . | TGTGCCAGCAGCCTGGAGGGACAGGGGTACTATGGCTACACCTTC | CASSLEGQGYYGYTF
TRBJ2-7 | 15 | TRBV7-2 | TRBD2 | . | TGTGCCAGCAGCTTCCTAGCGGGTACCTCCTACGAGCAGTACTTC | CASSFLAGTSYEQYF
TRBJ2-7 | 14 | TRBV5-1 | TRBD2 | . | TGCGCCAGCAGCTCTAGCGGGGGGGCCTACGAGCAGTACTTC | CASSSSGGAYEQYF
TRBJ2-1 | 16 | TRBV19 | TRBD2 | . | TGTGCCAGTAGTTTGGGACTAGCGGGGGGGTACAATGAGCAGTTCTTC | CASSLGLAGGYNEQFF
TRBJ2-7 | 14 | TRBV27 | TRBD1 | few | TGTGCCAGCAGTTTATTGCAGGGGGCCCACGAGCAGTACTTC | CASSLLQGAHEQYF
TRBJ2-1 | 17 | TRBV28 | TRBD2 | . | TGTGCCAGCAGTTTCCAGCGGGGCGGACTTCTCTACAATGAGCAGTTCTTC | CASSFQRGGLLYNEQFF
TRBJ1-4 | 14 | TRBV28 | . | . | TGTGCCACATACATACAGGGTGGAAATGAAAAACTGTTTTTT | CATYIQGGNEKLFF
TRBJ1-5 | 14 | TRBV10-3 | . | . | TGTGCCATCAGTGAGTCTCGTAGCAATCAGCCCCAGCATTTT | CAISESRSNQPQHF
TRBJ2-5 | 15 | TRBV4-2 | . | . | TGTGCCAGCAGCCAAGAGGGGGGGCGCGGAGAGACCCAGTACTTC | CASSQEGGRGETQYF
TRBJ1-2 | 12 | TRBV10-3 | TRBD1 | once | TGTGCCATCACCCGGGACAGGTACGGCTACACCTTC | CAITRDRYGYTF
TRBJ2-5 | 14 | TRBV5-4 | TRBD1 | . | TGTGCCAGCAGCTTGGTTCAGGGGGAGGAGACCCAGTACTTC | CASSLVQGEETQYF
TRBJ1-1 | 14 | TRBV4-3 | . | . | TGCGCCAGCAGCCAGAGCGGAGGGAACACTGAAGCTTTCTTT | CASSQSGGNTEAFF
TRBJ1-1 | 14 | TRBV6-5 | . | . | TGTGCCAGCAGTTACTCGACGGGAAGCACTGAAGCTTTCTTT | CASSYSTGSTEAFF
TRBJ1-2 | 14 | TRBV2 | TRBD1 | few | TGTGCCAGCAGTTTTTTGGACAGGGACAATGGCTACACCTTC | CASSFLDRDNGYTF
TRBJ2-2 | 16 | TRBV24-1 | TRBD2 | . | TGTGCCACCAGTGACCCCGCTAGCGGTCGGATGGGGGAGCTGTTTTTT | CATSDPASGRMGELFF
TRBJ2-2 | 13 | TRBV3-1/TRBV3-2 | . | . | TGTGCCAGCAGCCACGTCCTCACCGGGGAGCTGTTTTTT | CASSHVLTGELFF
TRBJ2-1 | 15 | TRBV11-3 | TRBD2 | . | TGTGCCAGCAGCTTAGATCCTCTTAGCGGGGGCCAGCAGTTCTTC | CASSLDPLSGGQQFF
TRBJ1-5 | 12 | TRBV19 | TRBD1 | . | TGTGCCAGTACGGACAGGGTGAAGCCCCAGCATTTT | CASTDRVKPQHF
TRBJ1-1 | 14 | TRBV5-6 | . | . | TGTGCCAGCAGCTTAGGGAGAACTGCCACTGAAGCTTTCTTT | CASSLGRTATEAFF
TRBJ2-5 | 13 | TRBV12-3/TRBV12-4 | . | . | TGTGCCAGCAGTAACGGACTTTTGGAGACCCAGTACTTC | CASSNGLLETQYF
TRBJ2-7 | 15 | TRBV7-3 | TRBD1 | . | TGTGCCAGCAGCTTAATCGGGGACAGGGTCCACGAGCAGTACTTC | CASSLIGDRVHEQYF
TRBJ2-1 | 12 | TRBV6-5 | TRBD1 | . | TGTGCCAGCAGCCCAAACACAGGGGTGAAGTTCTTC | CASSPNTGVKFF
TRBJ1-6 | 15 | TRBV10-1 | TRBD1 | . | TGCGCCAGCAGTCGCGGACAGGGGGCTTATTCACCCCTCCACTTT | CASSRGQGAYSPLHF
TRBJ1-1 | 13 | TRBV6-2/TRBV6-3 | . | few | TGTGCCAGCAGCCCCGGGACGGGGGTTGAAGCTTTCTTT | CASSPGTGVEAFF